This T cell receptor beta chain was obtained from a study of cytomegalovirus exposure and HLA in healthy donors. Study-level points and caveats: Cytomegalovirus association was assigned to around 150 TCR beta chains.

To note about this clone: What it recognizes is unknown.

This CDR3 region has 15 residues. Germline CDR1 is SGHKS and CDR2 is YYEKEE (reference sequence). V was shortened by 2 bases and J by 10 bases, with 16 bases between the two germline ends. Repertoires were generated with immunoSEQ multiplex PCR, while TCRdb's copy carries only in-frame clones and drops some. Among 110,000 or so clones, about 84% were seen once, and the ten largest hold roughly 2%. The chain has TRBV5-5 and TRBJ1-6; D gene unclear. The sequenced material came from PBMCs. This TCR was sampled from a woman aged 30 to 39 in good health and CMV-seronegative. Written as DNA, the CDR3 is TGTGCCAGCAGCTTAGAGAGGGTTTTGATGTCACCCCTCCACTTT. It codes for CASSLERVLMSPLHF.